Here is one TCR beta chain with its context. Sequencing used immunoSEQ multiplex PCR; TCRdb keeps in-frame clones, though not all of them. Here the sample spans about 41,000 clones, roughly 93% being singletons. The data belong to a study of T cell changes during pregnancy in multiple sclerosis. Trimming removed 5 bases at V and 2 bases at J, with 13 bases between. This CDR3 region has 14 residues. CDR1 and CDR2 (germline): LNHDA, SQIVND (reference sequence). The TCR comes from a female donor with multiple sclerosis, enrolled in a pregnancy study. Sequenced here: CD8+ T cells from peripheral blood mononuclear cells, sampled in the third trimester of pregnancy. The chain joins TRBV19 to TRBJ2-7, with D possibly matching TRBD1 (6 bases). DNA of the CDR3: TGTGCCAGTAGTCAACAGGGTATCCCCTACGAGCAGTACTTC. It is translated as CASSQQGIPYEQYF.